In this sample, the clone carrying this T cell receptor beta chain turned up once. Per the study methods: Using reference gene primer amplification, nucleated cell counts were estimated. Sequenced by immunoSEQ multiplex PCR; TCRdb stores in-frame clones only, minus some. That table furnishes V, J and clone size, whereas the DNA furnished D and trimming. The table shows tens of thousands of clones, with about four fifths occurring only once. The CDR3 runs to 14 residues. The V gene end was trimmed by 10 bases and the J gene end by 7 bases; junction bases not matched to a gene: 11. Germline V gene sequence: CDR1 MNHEY, CDR2 SMNVEV (reference sequence). This sample was included in a study of blood T cell repertoires in COVID-19. Study-level background: Sites in the United States, Italy and Spain provided acute and convalescent COVID-19 samples. From T cells, B-cell-depleted T cells, or PBMCs came the material, which was cDNA or gDNA.

The rearrangement links TRBV27 to TRBJ2-2; TRBD2 aligns across 8 bases. This TCR was recovered from a woman of 80 years or more with acute or convalescent COVID-19. Sequences were obtained from peripheral blood. The CDR3 reads CATRWGLEVGELFF. CDR3 coding DNA: TGTGCCACCCGATGGGGACTAGAAGTCGGGGAGCTGTTTTTT.